The next 24 T cell receptor beta chains were all read from a single sample in a study of STAT5B mutations in CD4+ large granular lymphocyte leukemia. Sequencing used immunoSEQ multiplex PCR; TCRdb keeps in-frame clones, though not all of them. Here the sample spans tens of thousands of clones, around 82% being singletons. The sample taken for sequencing was CD4+ T cells from blood buffy coats. The receptors derive from a human donor in good health.

This chain joins TRBV28 and TRBJ2-2; D might be TRBD1 or TRBD2, each matching 5 bases. V lost 1 base and J 1 base, leaving 7 bases between the germline ends. This CDR3 has 15 amino acids. Germline-derived CDR1 and CDR2 are MDHEN and SYDVKM. Here the CDR3 DNA reads TGTGCCAGCAGTTTATATGGGGGGAACACCGGGGAGCTGTTTTTT. Protein product: CASSLYGGNTGELFF.

The chain is built from TRBV23-1 and TRBJ2-3, with 7 positions matching TRBD2. TRBV23-1 is reported as an ORF; its role is uncertain. This CDR3 contains 16 residues. V was pared by 2 bases and J by 2 bases, with 7 bases of the junction left unmatched. CDR3 coding DNA: TGCGCCAGCAGTCAAGGCCAGCGGGGCACCACAGATACGCAGTATTTT. It encodes CASSQGQRGTTDTQYF.

The chain uses TRBV30 and TRBJ2-7, with 8 bases identical to TRBD1. Germline lookup yields CDR1 GTSNPN and CDR2 SVGIG (reference sequence). The V gene end was trimmed by 5 bases and the J gene end by 2 bases; junction bases not matched to a gene: 5. This CDR3 has 13 amino acids. CDR3 DNA sequence: TGTGCCTGGGCCCGGGACAGGCCCTACGAGCAGTACTTC. This codes for CAWARDRPYEQYF.

The V and J genes are TRBV7-7 and TRBJ2-3; TRBD2 might be the D (5 bases). V was shortened by 4 bases and J by 9 bases, with 14 bases between the two germline ends. The CDR3 runs to 13 residues. Germline V gene data show CDR1 as SSHAT and CDR2 as FNYEAQ (reference sequence). CDR3 region: CASSSVLEETQYF. The CDR3 nucleotides are TGTGCCAGCAGCTCCGTGTTGGAGGAAACGCAGTATTTT.

This CDR3 reads CASAPVSGANVLTF. DNA for the CDR3: TGTGCCAGCGCACCGGTCTCTGGGGCCAACGTCCTGACTTTC. V usage is TRBV6-4 and J usage is TRBJ2-6; D unclear. CDR3 size: 14 residues. Trimming shortened V by 8 bases and J by 0 bases, and 8 bases separated the two germline ends. Germline V gene lookup returns CDR1 MRHNA and CDR2 SNTAGT.

The gene calls are TRBV9 and TRBJ1-4; D gene ambiguous. V dropped 3 bases and J dropped 8 bases, with 8 bases sitting between them. This CDR3 region has 12 residues. Germline CDR1 reads SGDLS; CDR2 reads YYNGEE. The DNA of the CDR3 is TGTGCCAGCAGCGCCGAAGGGGAAAAACTGTTTTTT. As protein: CASSAEGEKLFF.

This clone is a singleton in its sample. The genes are TRBV5-4 and TRBJ2-7, with D perhaps assigned TRBD1 or TRBD2 (5 bases each). The V and J ends lost 0 bases and 5 bases respectively, with 6 bases between them. The CDR3 runs to 12 residues. The V gene's germline CDR1 is SGHNT and CDR2 YYREEE (reference sequence). CDR3 nucleotide sequence: TGTGCCAGCAGCTTGGAGGGACACGAGCAGTACTTC. Translation: CASSLEGHEQYF.

The CDR3 spells CASSKGGGSSYTEAFF. The CDR3 DNA sequence: TGTGCCAGCAGCAAAGGGGGAGGGTCCTCCTACACTGAAGCTTTCTTT. V is TRBV21-1 and J is TRBJ1-1. TRBV21-1 represents a pseudogene. The CDR3 loop spans 16 amino acids.

The V call is TRBV6-5, the J call TRBJ1-2, with TRBD1 matching over 10 bases. V lost 6 bases to trimming and J lost 4 bases; unmatched junction nucleotides: 8. Germline CDR1 and CDR2: MNHEY and SVGAGI. The CDR3 has 15 residues. The CDR3 spells CASSRTGTGAYGYTF. The CDR3 nucleotides read TGTGCCAGCAGCCGTACCGGGACAGGGGCCTATGGCTACACCTTC.

The CDR3 DNA follows: TGCGCCAGCAGTGAGTCGCCAGGGAAAAACTACGAGCAGTACTTC. Encoded protein: CASSESPGKNYEQYF. V and J are TRBV10-1 and TRBJ2-7; weak D call: TRBD1 (5 bases). Germline CDR1 reads WNHNN; CDR2 reads SYGVQD (reference sequence). CDR3 size: 15 residues. Trimming took off 0 bases at V and 3 bases at J, with 12 bases between the two ends.

The chain recombines TRBV18 with TRBJ2-5; 12 positions agree with TRBD2. V trimming: 6 bases; J trimming: 4 bases; junction bases outside the gene matches: 6. The CDR3 runs 15 residues. The V gene's germline CDR1 is KGHSH and CDR2 LQKENI. CDR3 amino acids: CASSRTSGIAETQYF. As DNA, the CDR3 is TGTGCCAGCTCGCGGACTAGCGGGATAGCAGAGACCCAGTACTTC.

The chain uses TRBV11-3 and TRBJ2-1; 12 positions match TRBD2. The V and J ends lost 5 bases and 4 bases, in that order; junction bases with no gene match: 15. The CDR3 is 19 residues long. Germline V gene lookup returns CDR1 SGHNT and CDR2 YENEEA. CDR3 nucleotide sequence: TGTGCCAGCAGCCCTGGCGCTAGCGGGAGGGGTTTGTCGTACAATGAGCAGTTCTTC. This gives the protein CASSPGASGRGLSYNEQFF.

The CDR3 bases are TGTGCCAGTAGTATATTGAGGGAGGGACGGAGCAATCAGCCCCAGCATTTT. Amino acid sequence: CASSILREGRSNQPQHF. This chain links TRBV19 with TRBJ1-5; D possibly corresponds to TRBD1 (5 bases). V was cut by 2 bases and J by 1 base, with 15 bases left in between. Germline V gene sequence: CDR1 LNHDA, CDR2 SQIVND (reference sequence). CDR3 size: 17 residues.

V gene TRBV18 combines with J gene TRBJ1-2; D remains ambiguous. Germline assignment: CDR1 KGHSH and CDR2 LQKENI. The length of the CDR3 is 14 residues. V lost 3 bases and J 1 base, leaving 9 bases between the germline ends. CDR3 sequence (DNA): TGTGCCAGCTCACCTGTGGGCCTTAACTATGGCTACACCTTC. This codes for CASSPVGLNYGYTF.

The rearrangement links TRBV25-1 to TRBJ2-7; tentative D call: TRBD1 (5 bases). Germline CDR1 is MGHDK and CDR2 is SYGVNS. There are 11 residues in the CDR3. V lost 4 bases and J 12 bases, leaving 13 bases between the germline ends. The CDR3 loop is CASSGQIKRYF. Written as DNA, the CDR3 is TGTGCCAGCAGTGGACAGATAAAGCGGTACTTC.

The chain employs TRBV5-4 and TRBJ2-5; D may be TRBD1 or TRBD2 (7 bases each). CDR3 length: 14 residues. The germline CDR1 and CDR2 sequences are SGHNT and YYREEE (reference sequence). V lost 1 base, J lost 5 bases, and 12 bases lay in between. The CDR3 region is CASSLQGGKETQYF. The CDR3 DNA follows: TGTGCCAGCAGCTTGCAGGGGGGGAAGGAGACCCAGTACTTC.

This sequence joins TRBV2 and TRBJ1-2, with 8 bases identical to TRBD1. V lost 5 bases to trimming and J lost 1 base; unmatched junction nucleotides: 12. The V gene's germline CDR1 is SNHLY and CDR2 FYNNEI. This CDR3 region has 17 residues. Written as DNA, the CDR3 is TGTGCCAGCAGTCGTTCTCTGACAGGGGTTAGTAACTATGGCTACACCTTC. Protein sequence: CASSRSLTGVSNYGYTF.

The V gene is TRBV15, the J gene TRBJ2-2; D remains unclear. V was clipped by 0 bases and J by 3 bases, with 8 bases between them. This CDR3 region has 15 residues. Per the germline V gene, CDR1 is LNHNV and CDR2 is YYDKDF (reference sequence). This CDR3 reads CATSRDWQYTGELFF. The CDR3 nucleotides read TGTGCCACCAGCAGAGATTGGCAATACACCGGGGAGCTGTTTTTT.

The chain joins TRBV10-2 to TRBJ1-4, with D possibly matching TRBD1 (5 bases). The germline V gene encodes CDR1 WSHSY and CDR2 SAAADI. The CDR3 is made up of 15 amino acids. With 3 bases removed from V and 7 bases from J, the gap between germline ends came to 15 bases. The CDR3: CASSDPGRELEKLFF. In DNA form, the CDR3 reads TGCGCCAGCAGTGATCCCGGCAGGGAGCTTGAAAAACTGTTTTTT.

The V and J genes are TRBV27 and TRBJ2-5, with D unclear. There are 13 residues in the CDR3. From germline, CDR1 is MNHEY and CDR2 SMNVEV (reference sequence). The V end was cut by 3 bases, the J end by 4 bases, with 9 bases between. The CDR3 coding sequence is TGTGCCAGCAGTTTTCTTGGCCCAGAGACCCAGTACTTC. It is translated as CASSFLGPETQYF.

This clone was recorded a few times. The chain is built from TRBV6-1 and TRBJ1-5; D gene unclear. V was clipped by 2 bases and J by 1 base, with 12 bases between them. Germline assignment: CDR1 MNHNS and CDR2 SASEGT. CDR3 length: 16 amino acids. The CDR3 DNA follows: TGTGCCAGCAGTGAATTCGTTGCGGGAAGCAATCAGCCCCAGCATTTT. Its protein is CASSEFVAGSNQPQHF.

The chain carries TRBV10-3 and TRBJ2-3; unclear D gene. CDR1 and CDR2 from the germline V gene are ENHRY and SYGVKD. This CDR3 region has 13 residues. Trimming took off 8 bases at V and 1 base at J, with 10 bases between the two ends. The CDR3 coding sequence is TGTGCCATCTCCAGCGACGGCACAGATACGCAGTATTTT. This translates into CAISSDGTDTQYF.

The gene calls are TRBV5-5 and TRBJ1-4, with 7 positions matching TRBD1. The length of the CDR3 is 14 residues. The germline CDR1 and CDR2 sequences are SGHKS and YYEKEE (reference sequence). Trimming cost V 4 bases and J 7 bases; bases outside gene matches: 7. The CDR3: CASSQDRPPEKLFF. CDR3 DNA sequence: TGTGCCAGCAGCCAGGACAGGCCACCTGAAAAACTGTTTTTT.

The rearrangement joins TRBV29-1 to TRBJ2-2; possibly TRBD2 for D (6 bases). The CDR3 has 14 residues. Germline V gene sequence: CDR1 SQVTM, CDR2 ANQGSEA. Trimming pared 5 bases from V and 5 bases from J, leaving 15 bases between. CDR3: CSVRPGVETGELFF. In DNA, the CDR3 is TGCAGCGTTCGGCCGGGAGTAGAAACCGGGGAGCTGTTTTTT.